A single sample gave rise to the 21 T cell receptor beta chains below, sequenced in a study of control samples from healthy donors and cancer patients. Sequencing used immunoSEQ multiplex PCR; TCRdb keeps in-frame clones, though not all of them. The table includes 140,000 or so clones, 91% detected once. What was sequenced was blood. The receptors were sampled from a man aged 25-40 years in good health.

This rearrangement joins TRBV7-8 to TRBJ1-2; 8 bases match TRBD1. After removal of 6 bases from V and 5 bases from J, the junction contained 8 bases not matched to a gene. The CDR3 is 14 residues long. CDR1 SGHVS and CDR2 FQNEAQ come from the germline V gene. As DNA, the CDR3 is TGTGCCAGCAGTTTCCTACAGGGGGGTTATGGCTACACCTTC. This codes for CASSFLQGGYGYTF.

The sample holds a few counts of this clone. The V gene is TRBV18, the J gene TRBJ1-1; D might be TRBD1 (6 bases). V shed 5 bases and J shed 1 base, with 11 bases lying between them. The CDR3 loop spans 14 amino acids. CDR1 is KGHSH and CDR2 is LQKENI in the germline V gene. The CDR3 nucleotides are TGTGCCAGCTCATCGGGGGCAGGGAACACTGAAGCTTTCTTT. Encoded protein: CASSSGAGNTEAFF.

The V call is TRBV30, the J call TRBJ1-1; D ambiguous. Germline values: CDR1 GTSNPN, CDR2 SVGIG (reference sequence). Trimming pared 7 bases from V and 6 bases from J, leaving 12 bases between. The length of the CDR3 is 11 residues. In DNA form, the CDR3 reads TGTGCCTTGCTCGATCACCCTGAAGCTTTCTTT. Translation: CALLDHPEAFF.

This clone was picked up one time. The rearrangement joins TRBV5-1 to TRBJ2-7; possibly TRBD1 or TRBD2 for D (6 bases each). CDR3 length: 17 amino acids. Trimming stripped 4 bases from V and 2 bases from J, with 22 bases between. The germline V gene encodes CDR1 SGHRS and CDR2 YFSETQ. CDR3 sequence reads: CASSAQTAGGPPYEQYF. For the CDR3, the DNA is TGCGCCAGCAGCGCCCAGACTGCCGGGGGCCCACCCTACGAGCAGTACTTC.

V gene TRBV5-1 combines with J gene TRBJ2-7; no clear D gene. From germline, CDR1 is SGHRS and CDR2 YFSETQ. Trimming pared 0 bases from V and 5 bases from J, leaving 3 bases between. The CDR3 loop spans 11 amino acids. CDR3 sequence (DNA): TGCGCCAGCAGCTTGGCCGACGAGCAGTACTTC. This encodes CASSLADEQYF.

The chain has TRBV6-1 and TRBJ2-5, with 9 bases matching TRBD1. CDR1 is MNHNS, CDR2 SASEGT, per germline. CDR3 length: 15 amino acids. The V and J ends lost 0 bases and 5 bases, in that order; junction bases with no gene match: 4. The CDR3 coding sequence is TGTGCCAGCAGTGAAGCGGGGGACAGGGCTGAGACCCAGTACTTC. Its protein is CASSEAGDRAETQYF.

As DNA, the CDR3 is TGTGCCAGCAGTCCAGGGGTTGGTCAGCCCCAGCATTTT. This sequence encodes CASSPGVGQPQHF. This chain links TRBV27 with TRBJ1-5, with D possibly matching TRBD1 (6 bases). The V end lost 5 bases, the J end lost 6 bases, and 11 bases lay between the germline ends. Germline CDR1 is MNHEY and CDR2 is SMNVEV (reference sequence). The CDR3 has 13 residues.

V gene TRBV6-5 combines with J gene TRBJ2-7; D unresolved. The CDR3 spans 13 residues. Germline V gene data show CDR1 as MNHEY and CDR2 as SVGAGI. This chain's CDR3 is CVTEVPGLNEQYF. CDR3 DNA sequence: TGTGTTACCGAAGTCCCGGGCCTAAACGAGCAGTACTTC.

This chain connects TRBV13 to TRBJ1-1; 7 bases line up with TRBD1. Germline loops: CDR1 PRHDT, CDR2 FYEKMQ (reference sequence). This CDR3 region has 14 residues. After removal of 4 bases from V and 6 bases from J, the junction contained 8 bases not matched to a gene. The CDR3 DNA reads as TGTGCCAGCAGCTCCCAGGGGGTTGGGTCTGAAGCTTTCTTT. It encodes CASSSQGVGSEAFF. Full variable domain (rest looked up from reference TRBV13 and TRBJ1-1): AAGVIQSPRHLIKEKRETATLKCYPIPRHDTVYWYQQGPGQDPQFLISFYEKMQSDKGSIPDRFSAQQFSDYHSELNMSSLELGDSALYFCASSSQGVGSEAFFGQGTRLTVV.

The V call is TRBV6-5, the J call TRBJ1-5; unclear D gene. Germline CDR1 is MNHEY and CDR2 is SVGAGI. V shed 5 bases and J shed 5 bases, with 13 bases lying between them. The CDR3 has 14 residues. CDR3 bases: TGTGCCAGCAGTCCTCAACTTAACTATCAGCCCCAGCATTTT. Its protein product is CASSPQLNYQPQHF.

The chain links TRBV10-2 to TRBJ2-3; TRBD1 aligns across 7 bases. This CDR3 is built from 14 residues. J gave up 6 bases and V 9 bases, and 12 bases lay outside the gene matches. Germline-derived CDR1 and CDR2 are WSHSY and SAAADI. This CDR3 is CASIPGGARDTQYF. The CDR3, as DNA: TGCGCCAGTATACCAGGGGGTGCCCGGGATACGCAGTATTTT.

This chain connects TRBV29-1 to TRBJ1-3; 8 nucleotides line up with TRBD1. This CDR3 region has 14 residues. Germline trimming cut 3 bases from V and 5 bases from J; bases unmatched to any gene: 6. Germline CDR1 reads SQVTM; CDR2 reads ANQGSEA. The CDR3 spells CSVDAGQGRNTIYF. The CDR3 DNA is TGCAGCGTTGACGCAGGACAGGGAAGAAACACCATATATTTT.

The V call is TRBV2, the J call TRBJ2-7, with TRBD1 matching 8 bases. The CDR3 is made up of 13 amino acids. The V gene's germline CDR1 is SNHLY and CDR2 FYNNEI. V lost 7 bases to trimming and J lost 5 bases; unmatched junction nucleotides: 7. The CDR3, as DNA: TGTGCCAGCAATCAGGACAGGGACCACGAGCAGTACTTC. Its protein product is CASNQDRDHEQYF.

The genes are TRBV15 and TRBJ1-1; 8 bases are a match to TRBD1. Looked up from germline, CDR1 is LNHNV and CDR2 is YYDKDF (reference sequence). This CDR3 has 16 residues. J gave up 1 base and V 0 bases, and 4 bases lay outside the gene matches. The CDR3 DNA sequence: TGTGCCACCAGCAGAGATGGGACAGGTACGAACACTGAAGCTTTCTTT. This translates into CATSRDGTGTNTEAFF.

V usage is TRBV9 and J usage is TRBJ2-1; D is perhaps TRBD1 or TRBD2 (6 bases each). Germline V CDR1 and CDR2: SGDLS, YYNGEE. Trimming shortened V by 3 bases and J by 7 bases, and 23 bases separated the two germline ends. The CDR3 contains 17 residues. CDR3 region: CASSEGGVDPTWNEQFF. CDR3 nucleotides: TGTGCCAGCAGCGAGGGGGGCGTAGACCCCACTTGGAATGAGCAGTTCTTC.

This chain links TRBV15 with TRBJ1-5, with 9 bases fitting TRBD1. This CDR3 contains 16 residues. The V and J ends lost 5 bases and 5 bases, in that order; junction bases with no gene match: 10. The germline V gene has CDR1 LNHNV and CDR2 YYDKDF (reference sequence). In nucleotides, the CDR3 is TGTGCCACCAGCTCCCACTTGGGACAGGGACATCAGCCCCAGCATTTT. Amino acid sequence: CATSSHLGQGHQPQHF.

The V gene is TRBV5-1, the J gene TRBJ1-4; 7 bases map to TRBD1. CDR1 SGHRS and CDR2 YFSETQ come from the germline V gene. J was trimmed by 3 bases and V by 4 bases; bases with no gene match: 6. CDR3 length equals 15 residues. CDR3 DNA: TGCGCCAGCAGCCTATCGACAGGGTCTAATGAAAAACTGTTTTTT. It specifies CASSLSTGSNEKLFF.

On this clone itself: The junction and the germline gene differ at one end; a read error may be behind it. The CDR3 sequence: CASSDPGTAVLF. The CDR3 nucleotides read TGTGCCAGCAGTGACCCCGGGACCGCGGTCCTTTTT. The chain is built from TRBV6-6 and TRBJ1-4, with TRBD1 as a possible D gene (5 bases). The CDR3 sequence is 12 residues long. The V gene's germline CDR1 is MNHNY and CDR2 SVGAGI (reference sequence).

This chain joins TRBV19 and TRBJ2-7, with 10 bases lining up with TRBD1. Trimming cost V 5 bases and J 1 base; bases outside gene matches: 5. CDR3 length: 15 residues. The V gene's germline CDR1 is LNHDA and CDR2 SQIVND (reference sequence). DNA for the CDR3: TGTGCCAGTAGTCCTGGGACAGGGGCGTCCTACGAGCAGTACTTC. Protein: CASSPGTGASYEQYF.

CDR3 coding DNA: TGTGCCAGCAAAGGGAGGGGCGGGGGCAATCAGCCCCAGCATTTT. This translates into CASKGRGGGNQPQHF. The J gene is TRBJ1-5, the V gene TRBV6-5, with a possible D match to TRBD1 (5 bases). The CDR3 contains 15 residues. Germline V CDR1 and CDR2: MNHEY, SVGAGI. Trimming left V 7 bases short and J 2 bases short, with 15 bases between.

V gene TRBV6-5 combines with J gene TRBJ2-7; weak D call: TRBD2 (6 bases). This CDR3 region has 13 residues. With 8 bases removed from V and 3 bases from J, the gap between germline ends came to 14 bases. From germline, CDR1 is MNHEY and CDR2 SVGAGI. The CDR3 loop reads CASGGRAYYEQYF. The CDR3 nucleotides are TGTGCCAGCGGGGGGAGAGCTTACTACGAGCAGTACTTC.